A selection of T cell receptor beta chains follows, all from one sample in a study of control samples from healthy donors and cancer patients. Profiled with immunoSEQ multiplex PCR; TCRdb holds only in-frame clones, not every one. The sample shows about 170,000 clones, 90% to 95% of them seen only once. Sequencing was carried out using blood. Receptors were obtained from a woman aged 30 to 39 in good health. The CDR3 runs from the conserved cysteine through the conserved F or W. A D gene is named only where the DNA matches it firmly. Only some rows state a clone size, as once, few, many or a class for expanded clones.

v_call	clone_size	d_call	j_call	cdr3_nt	cdr3_aa
TRBV5-1	.	TRBD1	TRBJ1-1	TGCGCCAGCAGCCGCCGGACAGGGAAGAACACTGAAGCTTTCTTT	CASSRRTGKNTEAFF
TRBV27	once	TRBD1	TRBJ1-2	TGTGCCAGCAGTTTATACGGACAGGGGGCTAACTATGGCTACACCTTC	CASSLYGQGANYGYTF
TRBV6-6	.	TRBD1	TRBJ2-7	TGTGCCAGCAGGGCAACTAGGGACAGACGCTACGAGCAGTACTTC	CASRATRDRRYEQYF
TRBV15	.	TRBD1	TRBJ1-1	TGTGCCACCAGCAGAGCGGACAGGGGGCTCGCTTTCTTT	CATSRADRGLAFF
TRBV4-1	.	.	TRBJ1-5	TGCGCCAGCAGCCCGACAGGTAGCAATCAGCCCCAGCATTTT	CASSPTGSNQPQHF
TRBV5-1	.	TRBD2	TRBJ2-7	TGCGCCAGCACCAGCGGGGCTCCCTCCTACGAGCAGTACTTC	CASTSGAPSYEQYF
TRBV6-5	.	TRBD1	TRBJ1-2	TGTGCCAGCAGTAAGGGGGCCCAGAACTATGGCTACACCTTC	CASSKGAQNYGYTF
TRBV6-2/TRBV6-3	once	.	TRBJ1-1	TGTGCCAGCAGTTCCCCGCAGGGCTTTTACACTGAAGCTTTCTTT	CASSSPQGFYTEAFF
TRBV19	.	TRBD1	TRBJ1-6	TGTGCCACCCAGGGGGCAGGGAATTCACCCCTCCACTTT	CATQGAGNSPLHF
TRBV6-5	once	TRBD1	TRBJ1-2	TGTGCCAGCAGTTCGTCCGGGACAGGGTATGGCTACACCTTC	CASSSSGTGYGYTF
TRBV28	.	TRBD1	TRBJ1-2	TGTGCCAGCAGTTTAGCCCCGGGACAGGGGCTCTACACCTTC	CASSLAPGQGLYTF
TRBV25-1	.	TRBD1	TRBJ1-4	TGTGCCAGCACCCCGGGACAGGGGGCGCGAACTAATGAAAAACTGTTTTTT	CASTPGQGARTNEKLFF
TRBV6-5	.	.	TRBJ2-3	TGTGCCAGCAGTTATCAGCTGGGGGGGGGCGATACGCAGTATTTT	CASSYQLGGGDTQYF
TRBV6-2/TRBV6-3	.	.	TRBJ1-2	TGTGCCAGCAGTTACTCGAACTATGGCTACACCTTC	CASSYSNYGYTF
TRBV5-4	.	.	TRBJ2-3	TGTGCCAGCAGCTTCTCGGGGGCAGATACGCAGTATTTT	CASSFSGADTQYF
TRBV4-1	.	TRBD1	TRBJ2-1	TGCGCCAGCAGCCAAGCTCCTTTAACAGGGGCCTCCTACAATGAGCAGTTCTTC	CASSQAPLTGASYNEQFF
TRBV4-1	.	TRBD2	TRBJ2-7	TGCGCCAGCAGCCAAGATTGGCTAGCGGGACCCTACGAGCAGTACTTC	CASSQDWLAGPYEQYF
TRBV28	.	TRBD2	TRBJ2-7	TGTGCCAGCAGTTTGGGGGGGAGTAGGTCCTACGAGCAGTACTTC	CASSLGGSRSYEQYF
TRBV6-5	few	.	TRBJ2-3	TGTGCCAGCAGTTACGAGGGAATCACAGATACGCAGTATTTT	CASSYEGITDTQYF
TRBV7-6	.	TRBD1	TRBJ1-5	TGTGCCAGCAGCCCCCGGACAGGGTCGGGCAATCAGCCCCAGCATTTT	CASSPRTGSGNQPQHF
TRBV7-3	.	.	TRBJ2-3	TGTGCCAGCAGCTACCCCGGGACAGATACGCAGTATTTT	CASSYPGTDTQYF
TRBV6-6	.	TRBD1	TRBJ1-4	TGTGCCAGCAGGCGACAGGGGGGTAGGGCAACTAATGAAAAACTGTTTTTT	CASRRQGGRATNEKLFF
TRBV5-5	.	TRBD1	TRBJ1-5	TGTGCCAGCAGGGGGACAGGGGGCAATCAGCCCCAGCATTTT	CASRGTGGNQPQHF
TRBV5-1	.	TRBD1	TRBJ2-1	TGCGCCAGCAGCCCATTGACAGGGTCGGATGAGCAGTTCTTC	CASSPLTGSDEQFF
TRBV4-1	.	.	TRBJ2-5	TGCGCCAGCAGCCAAGCCAACGGGAACCAATGGGAGACCCAGTACTTC	CASSQANGNQWETQYF
TRBV15	.	TRBD2	TRBJ2-1	TGTGCCACCAGCAGAGAGCGGGGGGACTACAATGAGCAGTTCTTC	CATSRERGDYNEQFF
TRBV7-3	.	.	TRBJ2-7	TGTGCCAGCAGCAGAGACAGGTACTACGAGCAGTACTTC	CASSRDRYYEQYF
TRBV6-2/TRBV6-3	.	.	TRBJ1-5	TGTGCCAGCAGTTACTCCGGGGGGCTCTATCAGCCCCAGCATTTT	CASSYSGGLYQPQHF
TRBV6-1	.	TRBD2	TRBJ2-2	TGTGCCAGCAGTGAAACAGCGGGGGGGGCCGGGGAGCTGTTTTTT	CASSETAGGAGELFF
TRBV6-1	.	TRBD2	TRBJ2-1	TGTGCCAGCAGTGAAGCGCTCGGCGGGAGATACAATGAGCAGTTCTTC	CASSEALGGRYNEQFF
TRBV5-1	.	.	TRBJ1-2	TGCGCCAGCAGCTTGGGGGTCAACTATGGCTACACCTTC	CASSLGVNYGYTF
TRBV7-2	.	TRBD1	TRBJ2-7	TGTGCCAGCAGCCCGACAGGGTTCGAGCAGTACTTC	CASSPTGFEQYF
TRBV28	.	.	TRBJ1-3	TGTGCCAGCAGTCCCCCGGGAGCTGGAAACACCATATATTTT	CASSPPGAGNTIYF
TRBV4-2	.	TRBD2	TRBJ2-7	TGTGCCAGCAGCCAAGATTTGGCTAGCGGGGTCTACGAGCAGTACTTC	CASSQDLASGVYEQYF
TRBV5-1	.	TRBD2	TRBJ2-5	TGCGCCAGCAGCTTGGGCGGGGGGGAAGAGACCCAGTACTTC	CASSLGGGEETQYF
TRBV6-5	.	.	TRBJ1-1	TGTGCCAGCACCCGGGACAACTCGAACACTGAAGCTTTCTTT	CASTRDNSNTEAFF
TRBV11-2	.	.	TRBJ1-3	TGTGCCAGCAGCTCGGGACACCTAAACTCTGGAAACACCATATATTTT	CASSSGHLNSGNTIYF
TRBV4-2	.	.	TRBJ2-7	TGTGCCAGCAGCCAAGATCTCGCTAGCGTAACCTACGAGCAGTACTTC	CASSQDLASVTYEQYF
TRBV4-1	few	.	TRBJ1-4	TGCGCCAGCAGCCAAGATCGAGGGAGGGATGAAAAACTGTTTTTT	CASSQDRGRDEKLFF
TRBV11-3	.	.	TRBJ2-5	TGTGCCAGCAGCTTAGCCGGGCAGGGGGGAGAGACCCAGTACTTC	CASSLAGQGGETQYF
TRBV11-3	once	.	TRBJ2-1	TGTGCCAGCAGCTTATGGGGAAATGAGCAGTTCTTC	CASSLWGNEQFF
TRBV7-2	.	.	TRBJ1-2	TGTGCCAGCAGCCCCGGCGGGGGGAACTATGGCTACACCTTC	CASSPGGGNYGYTF
TRBV7-9	.	.	TRBJ1-1	TGTGCCAGCAGACAGGGACAGAACACTGAAGCTTTCTTT	CASRQGQNTEAFF
TRBV3-1/TRBV3-2	.	TRBD2	TRBJ2-7	TGTGCCAGCAGCCAAGCAGGGACTAGCTACGAGCAGTACTTC	CASSQAGTSYEQYF
TRBV29-1	few	TRBD1	TRBJ2-5	TGCAGCGTTGGAATTGGACAGGGAGGAGAGACCCAGTACTTC	CSVGIGQGGETQYF
TRBV5-1	.	.	TRBJ2-6	TGCGCCAGCAGCATTACAGGAGTCTCTGGGGCCAACGTCCTGACTTTC	CASSITGVSGANVLTF
TRBV7-6	few	TRBD1	TRBJ1-1	TGTGCCAGCAGTCAGGAAGACAGGGATAACACTGAAGCTTTCTTT	CASSQEDRDNTEAFF
TRBV6-2/TRBV6-3	medium-sized	.	TRBJ2-6	TGTGCCAGCAGCCACAACTCTGGGGCCAACGTCCTGACTTTC	CASSHNSGANVLTF
TRBV5-1	few	TRBD2	TRBJ2-1	TGCGCCAGCAGGACTAGCGGTTCCTACAATGAGCAGTTCTTC	CASRTSGSYNEQFF
TRBV10-2	.	TRBD1	TRBJ1-6	TGCGCCAGCAGTGATCGACGACAGGGTGATTCACCCCTCCACTTT	CASSDRRQGDSPLHF
TRBV24-1	.	.	TRBJ1-2	TGTGCCACCAGTGATTATGCCTATGGCTACACCTTC	CATSDYAYGYTF
TRBV7-9	.	.	TRBJ2-3	TGTGCCAGCAGCTTAGTCAGGGCAGATACGCAGTATTTT	CASSLVRADTQYF
TRBV27	.	.	TRBJ1-1	TGTGCCAGCAGTACGGACGGGAACACTGAAGCTTTCTTT	CASSTDGNTEAFF
TRBV6-1	.	TRBD1	TRBJ2-7	TGTGCCAGCAGGCCGACAGGGAGCTCCTACGAGCAGTACTTC	CASRPTGSSYEQYF
TRBV6-1	.	.	TRBJ2-7	TGTGCCAGCAGTGAAGCCAGTTTCTACGAGCAGTACTTC	CASSEASFYEQYF
TRBV7-8	.	TRBD1	TRBJ1-2	TGTGCCAGCAACCCAGGACAGGGATTAGGCTACACCTTC	CASNPGQGLGYTF
TRBV6-4	.	TRBD2	TRBJ2-1	TGTGCCAGCAGTGACTCCGCGGGGGGGAGTTTCGATGAGCAGTTCTTC	CASSDSAGGSFDEQFF
TRBV4-1	.	.	TRBJ2-1	TGCGCCAGCAGCCAAGTGGTCCGCTCCTACAATGAGCAGTTCTTC	CASSQVVRSYNEQFF
TRBV5-4	.	TRBD1	TRBJ2-3	TGTGCCAGCAGCTTCGGGACAGACCTAGATACGCAGTATTTT	CASSFGTDLDTQYF
TRBV4-1	.	TRBD2	TRBJ2-3	TGCGCCAGCAGCCAACCGGGACTAGCAAGCACAGATACGCAGTATTTT	CASSQPGLASTDTQYF